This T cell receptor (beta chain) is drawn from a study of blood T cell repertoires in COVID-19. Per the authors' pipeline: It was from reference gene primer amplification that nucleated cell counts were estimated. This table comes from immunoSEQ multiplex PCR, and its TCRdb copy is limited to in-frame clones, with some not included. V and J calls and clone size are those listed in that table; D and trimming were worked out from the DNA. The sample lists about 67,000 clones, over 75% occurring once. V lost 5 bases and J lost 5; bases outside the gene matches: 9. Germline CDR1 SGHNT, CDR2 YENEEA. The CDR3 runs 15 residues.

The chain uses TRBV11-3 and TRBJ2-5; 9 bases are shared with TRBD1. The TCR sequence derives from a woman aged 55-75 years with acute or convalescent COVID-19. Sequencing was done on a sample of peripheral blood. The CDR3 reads CASSPGTGIEETQYF. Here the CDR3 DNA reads TGTGCCAGCAGCCCCGGGACAGGGATTGAGGAGACCCAGTACTTC.